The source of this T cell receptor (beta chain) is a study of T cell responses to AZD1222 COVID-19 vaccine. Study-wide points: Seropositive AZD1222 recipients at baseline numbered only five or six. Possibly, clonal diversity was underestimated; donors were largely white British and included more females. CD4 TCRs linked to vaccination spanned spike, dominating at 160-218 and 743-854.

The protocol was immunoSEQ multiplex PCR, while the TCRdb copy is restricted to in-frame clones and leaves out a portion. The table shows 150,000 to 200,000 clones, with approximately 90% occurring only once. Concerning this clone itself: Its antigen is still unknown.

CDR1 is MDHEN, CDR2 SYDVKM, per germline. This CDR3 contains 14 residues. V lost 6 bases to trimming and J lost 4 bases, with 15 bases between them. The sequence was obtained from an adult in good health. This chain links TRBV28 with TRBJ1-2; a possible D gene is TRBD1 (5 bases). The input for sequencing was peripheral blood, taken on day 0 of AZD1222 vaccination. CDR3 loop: CASSPGASGYGYTF. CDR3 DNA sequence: TGTGCCAGCAGCCCCGGGGCGAGCGGCTATGGCTACACCTTC.